This T cell receptor (beta chain) appears in the sequencing data of a study of cytomegalovirus exposure and HLA in healthy donors. For the study at large: The 100 to 150 validation repertoires matched the approximately 670 first-cohort repertoires in platform, a later analysis reported. General study results and limits: Among TCR sequences, most were rare, though some public TCRs appeared in many donors.

For this clone: Antigen: not known.

This CDR3 has 15 amino acids. CDR1 MNHEY and CDR2 SVGAGI come from the germline V gene. V was clipped by 7 bases and J by 5 bases; unmatched bases: 9. The protocol was immunoSEQ multiplex PCR, while the TCRdb copy is restricted to in-frame clones and leaves out a portion. The repertoire includes fewer than 200,000 clones, about 89% of them detected once, and under 3.5% sits in the top ten. The sequenced sample was PBMCs. The sequence was obtained from a man aged 18 to 30 in good health and CMV-seropositive. This chain links TRBV6-5 with TRBJ2-7; 12 nucleotides match TRBD2. The CDR3 sequence: CASTPSGGAWNEQYF. The CDR3 DNA reads TGTGCCAGCACTCCTAGCGGGGGGGCCTGGAACGAGCAGTACTTC.